One and the same sample provided the 8 T cell receptor beta chains below, sequenced in a study of T cells in Graves' hyperthyroidism and ophthalmopathy. Authors of the study amplified TCR beta CDR3 regions from RNA transcripts. With the HTBI primer set, the TCR CDR3 went through a first round of RT-PCR. One entry per CDR3 protein, called by TCRdb with MiXCR from the multiplex PCR reads. The table has around 690,000 distinct CDR3 sequences, 15% to 20% seen once. The sample taken for sequencing was blood. These receptors came from a middle-aged man with Graves' hyperthyroidism.

In the case of this clonotype: A clone one base away is much larger, so this may be a read error. As the CDR3 is not closed by the conserved phenylalanine or tryptophan, this likely results from a read error. This chain connects TRBV7-8 to TRBJ1-1; D call uncertain. The V end lost 3 bases, the J end lost 1 base, and 9 bases lay between the germline ends. Germline V gene data show CDR1 as SGHVS and CDR2 as FQNEAQ. The CDR3 has 14 amino acids. CDR3 bases: TGTGCCAGCAGCTTCTTTCAAGCGAACACTGAAGCTTTCCTT. Its translation: CASSFFQANTEAFL.

About this clonotype itself: At one of its ends the junction is not consistent with the germline gene, which may arise from a read error. This sequence joins TRBV28 and TRBJ2-3, with 11 bases matching TRBD2. There are 12 residues in the CDR3. Germline V gives CDR1 MDHEN, CDR2 SYDVKM. The CDR3 region is CASNKPGTSGDF. CDR3 coding DNA: TGTGCCAGCAATAAACCCGGGACTAGCGGAGATTTT. The whole variable domain, filled in from reference TRBV28 and TRBJ2-3, reads DVKVTQSSRYLVKRTGEKVFLECVQDMDHENMFWYRQDPGLGLRLIYFSYDVKMKEKGDIPEGYSVSREKKERFSLILESASTNQTSMYLCASNKPGTSGDFGPGTRLTVL.

This sequence joins TRBV7-2 and TRBJ2-7, with unresolved D. The CDR3 totals 14 residues. V lost 5 bases and J lost 2, with 13 bases in between. Germline CDR1 is SGHTA and CDR2 is FQGNSA. For the CDR3, the DNA is TGTGCCAGCAGCCCCCGAAACATAGCCTACGAGCAGTACTTC. It codes for CASSPRNIAYEQYF.

With respect to this clonotype: The CDR3 ends on some other residue instead of the conserved phenylalanine or tryptophan, so this is likely a read error. V is TRBV27 and J is TRBJ1-5, with TRBD1 identical over 9 bases. The germline V gene has CDR1 MNHEY and CDR2 SMNVEV (reference sequence). This CDR3 comprises 18 residues. The trim removed 6 bases at V and 0 bases at J, leaving 12 bases unmatched. The CDR3 here is CASRQMTGGRSSNQPQHL. CDR3 DNA sequence: TGTGCCAGCAGACAGATGACAGGGGGGAGGAGTAGCAATCAGCCCCAGCATCTT.

This clonotype showed up just a few times. This sequence joins TRBV19 and TRBJ1-5; the D gene is possibly TRBD1 (5 bases). CDR3 length: 17 residues. Trimming left V 5 bases short and J 0 bases short, with 17 bases between. Germline CDR1 and CDR2: LNHDA and SQIVND (reference sequence). CDR3 region: CASSASRRTYSNQPQHF. The DNA for the CDR3 is TGTGCCAGTAGTGCCTCCCGGAGGACATATAGCAATCAGCCCCAGCATTTT.

This clonotype occurred many times. V is TRBV7-2 and J is TRBJ2-3; maybe TRBD2 (6 bases). V was trimmed by 7 bases and J by 4 bases, leaving 15 bases between them. The germline CDR1 and CDR2 sequences are SGHTA and FQGNSA. The CDR3 consists of 14 residues. The CDR3 DNA is TGTGCCAGCAATTATCTAGCGTGGGCAGATACGCAGTATTTT. Translated, it gives CASNYLAWADTQYF.

The CDR3 loop is CASNDRGYGQPQHF. Here the CDR3 DNA reads TGTGCCAGCAACGACAGGGGGTACGGTCAGCCCCAGCATTTT. V usage is TRBV6-1 and J usage is TRBJ1-5; 9 bases line up with TRBD1. This CDR3 region has 14 residues. Germline lookup yields CDR1 MNHNS and CDR2 SASEGT. Unmatched junction bases numbered 7, after V lost 7 bases and J lost 6 bases.

The CDR3: CAWSYGLATTDTQYF. CDR3 coding DNA: TGTGCCTGGAGTTACGGACTAGCGACTACAGATACGCAGTATTTT. This chain uses TRBV30 with TRBJ2-3, with 9 bases that match TRBD2. The CDR3 contains 15 residues. The junction had 6 bases not matched to a gene; V was cut back by 2 bases and J by 3 bases. Germline assignment: CDR1 GTSNPN and CDR2 SVGIG (reference sequence).